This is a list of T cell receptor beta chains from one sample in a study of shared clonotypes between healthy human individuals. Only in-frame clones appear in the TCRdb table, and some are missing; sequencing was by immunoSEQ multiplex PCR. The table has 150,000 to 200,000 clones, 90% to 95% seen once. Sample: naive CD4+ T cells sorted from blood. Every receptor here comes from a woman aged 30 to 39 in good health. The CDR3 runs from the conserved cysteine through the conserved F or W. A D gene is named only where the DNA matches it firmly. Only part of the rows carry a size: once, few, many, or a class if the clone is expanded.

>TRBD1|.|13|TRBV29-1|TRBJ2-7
CSVARGPSNEQYF
TGCAGCGTTGCCAGGGGGCCGTCCAACGAGCAGTACTTC
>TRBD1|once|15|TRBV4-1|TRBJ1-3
CASSQLTGVGNTIYF
TGCGCCAGCAGCCAGCTCACAGGGGTCGGAAACACCATATATTTT
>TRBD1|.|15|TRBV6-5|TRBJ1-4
CASSWTGGLNEKLFF
TGTGCCAGCAGTTGGACAGGGGGCCTAAATGAAAAACTGTTTTTT
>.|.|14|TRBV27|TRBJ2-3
CASRIAYGGDTQYF
TGTGCCAGCAGGATTGCGTACGGGGGAGATACGCAGTATTTT
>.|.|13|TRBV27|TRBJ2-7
CASSLGQLYEQYF
TGTGCCAGCAGTTTAGGGCAGTTATATGAGCAGTACTTC
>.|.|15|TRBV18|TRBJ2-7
CASSPTTGTYNEQYF
TGTGCCAGCTCACCAACGACCGGGACTTACAACGAGCAGTACTTC
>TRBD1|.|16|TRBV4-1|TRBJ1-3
CASSQVRDRGGNTIYF
TGCGCCAGCAGCCAAGTCCGGGACAGGGGTGGAAACACCATATATTTT
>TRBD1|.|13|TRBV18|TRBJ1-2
CASSPDRVHGYTF
TGTGCCAGCTCACCGGACAGGGTACATGGCTACACCTTC
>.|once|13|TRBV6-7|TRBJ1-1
CAQHHGENTEAFF
TGTGCCCAGCACCACGGGGAGAACACTGAAGCTTTCTTT
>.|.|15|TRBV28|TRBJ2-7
CASSLRLVQTHEQYF
TGTGCCAGCAGTTTAAGGCTAGTCCAAACCCACGAGCAGTACTTC
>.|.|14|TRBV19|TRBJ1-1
CASINRGVVGEAFF
TGTGCCAGTATTAATCGTGGTGTTGTCGGTGAAGCTTTCTTT